This passage covers 28 T cell receptor beta chains from one sample sequenced in a study of blood T cell repertoires in COVID-19. Data came from immunoSEQ multiplex PCR; TCRdb stores just in-frame clones and leaves some out. Here the sample spans around 370,000 clones, around 86% being singletons. Sequencing was carried out using peripheral blood. These receptors came from a woman between 45 and 65 years old with COVID-19, enrolled during active disease.

The chain links TRBV7-3 to TRBJ2-2, with TRBD2 matching over 7 bases. CDR1 and CDR2 from the germline V gene are SGHTA and FQGTGA. V shed 2 bases and J 7 bases; nucleotides not matched to a gene: 4. This CDR3 has 14 amino acids. The CDR3: CASSLAGDNGELFF. The CDR3 DNA is TGTGCCAGCAGCTTAGCGGGAGATAACGGGGAGCTGTTTTTT.

This chain connects TRBV10-3 to TRBJ2-3; TRBD2 matches 7 bases. CDR3 length: 15 amino acids. The V gene's germline CDR1 is ENHRY and CDR2 SYGVKD. Trimming removed 10 bases from V and 2 bases from J; junction bases left unmatched: 12. CDR3 bases: TGTGCCAGGCCTTCGGGGGACTACTACACAGATACGCAGTATTTT. Encoded protein: CARPSGDYYTDTQYF.

J is TRBJ1-4 and V is TRBV30; D might be TRBD1 (6 bases). Germline-derived CDR1 and CDR2 are GTSNPN and SVGIG (reference sequence). The CDR3 runs 14 residues. Trimming shortened V by 0 bases and J by 8 bases, and 13 bases separated the two germline ends. The CDR3 reads CAWSVGQTGEKLFF. The CDR3 DNA sequence: TGTGCCTGGAGTGTAGGGCAGACAGGCGAAAAACTGTTTTTT.

For the CDR3, the DNA is TGTGCCAGCAGCGTAGGGAGAACCTACAATGAGCAGTTCTTC. Its translation is CASSVGRTYNEQFF. The chain joins TRBV9 to TRBJ2-1; no firm D call. Germline V gene sequence: CDR1 SGDLS, CDR2 YYNGEE. The CDR3 runs 14 residues. V lost 0 bases to trimming and J lost 2 bases, with 6 bases between them. Using reference TRBV9 and TRBJ2-1 for the parts outside the CDR3, the full variable domain is DSGVTQTPKHLITATGQRVTLRCSPRSGDLSVYWYQQSLDQGLQFLIQYYNGEERAKGNILERFSAQQFPDLHSELNLSSLELGDSALYFCASSVGRTYNEQFFGPGTRLTVL.

The V call is TRBV7-9, the J call TRBJ1-3; D ambiguous. The CDR3 runs 13 residues. Germline CDR1 and CDR2: SEHNR and FQNEAQ (reference sequence). Here the CDR3 DNA reads TGTGGCCATGGGAGTGGCTTGGGAAACACCATATATTTT. It specifies CGHGSGLGNTIYF.

The chain is built from TRBV2 and TRBJ2-7; 8 positions match TRBD1. The ends lost 5 bases at V and 2 bases at J; junction bases unmatched: 5. This CDR3 has 14 residues. The germline CDR1 and CDR2 sequences are SNHLY and FYNNEI. CDR3: CASSRTGTTYEQYF. The CDR3, as DNA: TGTGCCAGCAGTAGGACAGGGACAACCTACGAGCAGTACTTC. The entire variable domain, with the rest obtained from reference TRBV2 and TRBJ2-7, is as follows: EPEVTQTPSHQVTQMGQEVILRCVPISNHLYFYWYRQILGQKVEFLVSFYNNEISEKSEIFDDQFSVERPDGSNFTLKIRSTKLEDSAMYFCASSRTGTTYEQYFGPGTRLTVT.

The chain has TRBV14 and TRBJ2-3; D remains unclear. CDR1 and CDR2 from the germline V gene are SGHDN and FVKESK. The CDR3 consists of 12 residues. Trimming took 3 bases from V and 2 from J, leaving 3 bases between them. This CDR3 reads CASSHHTDTQYF. In nucleotides, the CDR3 is TGTGCCAGCAGCCATCACACAGATACGCAGTATTTT.

The gene calls are TRBV27 and TRBJ2-1; D might be TRBD1 (5 bases). Between the trimmed V and J ends, which lost 2 bases and 4 bases, there was a span of 18 bases. Germline CDR1 reads MNHEY; CDR2 reads SMNVEV (reference sequence). This CDR3 has 17 residues. The CDR3 here is CASSLGADHSYYNEQFF. The CDR3 region has the DNA TGTGCCAGCAGTTTAGGGGCTGACCACAGTTATTACAATGAGCAGTTCTTC.

The chain carries TRBV5-6 and TRBJ2-5; 7 positions match TRBD2. This CDR3 is 14 amino acids long. Germline lookup yields CDR1 SGHDT and CDR2 YYEEEE. V shed 2 bases, J shed 2 bases, and the junction held 3 bases outside the gene matches. CDR3 DNA: TGTGCCAGCAGCTTTACTAGCGCGCAAGAGACCCAGTACTTC. It translates to CASSFTSAQETQYF.

The V gene is TRBV20-1, the J gene TRBJ2-2; tentatively, D is TRBD2 (6 bases). V was clipped by 3 bases and J by 6 bases, with 14 bases between them. Per germline, CDR1 DFQATT and CDR2 SNEGSKA (reference sequence). This CDR3 contains 14 residues. The CDR3 DNA sequence: TGCAGTGCTAGTCGACTAGTAGCGGCCGGGGAGCTGTTTTTT. It codes for CSASRLVAAGELFF.

This chain uses TRBV3-1 (or the pseudogene TRBV3-2) with TRBJ2-3, with 16 bases that match TRBD2. Looked up from germline, CDR1 is LGHDT and CDR2 is YNNKEL (reference sequence). The CDR3 sequence is 23 residues long. The ends lost 0 bases at V and 0 bases at J; junction bases unmatched: 15. This CDR3 is CASSQDHFPGLAGGPSSTDTQYF. The CDR3 DNA reads as TGTGCCAGCAGCCAAGATCATTTCCCGGGACTAGCGGGAGGGCCGTCCAGCACAGATACGCAGTATTTT.

This chain uses TRBV29-1 with TRBJ2-3; D is unclear. V shed 5 bases and J shed 0 bases, with 9 bases lying between them. Looked up from germline, CDR1 is SQVTM and CDR2 is ANQGSEA. The CDR3 has 13 amino acids. The CDR3 bases are TGCAGCGTTACAAGCGAAAGCACAGATACGCAGTATTTT. Amino acids: CSVTSESTDTQYF.

The gene calls are TRBV5-1 and TRBJ1-2, with D perhaps TRBD1 (5 bases). V lost 1 base, J lost 0 bases, and 19 bases lay in between. The CDR3 is 18 residues long. Germline CDR1 reads SGHRS; CDR2 reads YFSETQ. CDR3 bases: TGCGCCAGCAGCTTGACGACAGACAGACGAACCCCTAACTATGGCTACACCTTC. It codes for CASSLTTDRRTPNYGYTF.

This clone has only one observation. The chain joins TRBV7-2 to TRBJ2-4; 9 nucleotides line up with TRBD2. Germline V CDR1 and CDR2: SGHTA, FQGNSA. The CDR3 spans 15 residues. V trimming: 6 bases; J trimming: 4 bases; junction bases outside the gene matches: 7. In DNA, the CDR3 is TGTGCCAGCAGGGATGCAGCGGGAGGTAAAAACATTCAGTACTTC. It translates to CASRDAAGGKNIQYF. The full variable domain, rest sourced from reference TRBV7-2 and TRBJ2-4, is GAGVSQSPSNKVTEKGKDVELRCDPISGHTALYWYRQSLGQGLEFLIYFQGNSAPDKSGLPSDRFSAERTGGSVSTLTIQRTQQEDSAVYLCASRDAAGGKNIQYFGAGTRLSVL.

The chain uses TRBV30 and TRBJ1-5; 11 bases map to TRBD1. The CDR3 consists of 16 residues. Germline lookup yields CDR1 GTSNPN and CDR2 SVGIG (reference sequence). With V trimmed by 3 bases and J by 3 bases, 7 bases remained unmatched. CDR3 amino acids: CAWSPRDRGYNQPQHF. For the CDR3, the DNA is TGTGCCTGGAGCCCCAGGGACAGGGGGTACAATCAGCCCCAGCATTTT.

The CDR3 loop reads CARHAYQRRSVSGELFF. CDR3 bases: TGCGCCAGGCACGCCTACCAGCGGAGATCCGTTTCCGGGGAGCTGTTTTTT. This sequence joins TRBV4-1 and TRBJ2-2, with D possibly TRBD2 on 5 matching bases. The CDR3 loop spans 17 amino acids. V was clipped by 9 bases and J by 6 bases, with 26 bases between them. Germline values: CDR1 MGHRA, CDR2 YSYEKL.

This chain connects TRBV13 to TRBJ2-2, with D possibly matching TRBD2 (5 bases). V was clipped by 1 base and J by 3 bases, with 18 bases between them. Germline CDR1 PRHDT, CDR2 FYEKMQ (reference sequence). This CDR3 is 18 amino acids long. The DNA for the CDR3 is TGTGCCAGCAGCTTAGAAGTACCACCGGGGAGACACACCGGGGAGCTGTTTTTT. Residues: CASSLEVPPGRHTGELFF.

J is TRBJ1-1 and V is TRBV18; D ambiguous. The germline gives CDR1 KGHSH, CDR2 LQKENI. V lost 3 bases, J lost 3 bases, and 14 bases lay in between. The CDR3 length is 15 residues. The CDR3 DNA follows: TGTGCCAGCTCACCCCGGGAGGGTTGGGACACTGAAGCTTTCTTT. Translation: CASSPREGWDTEAFF.

The chain employs TRBV25-1 and TRBJ2-3; 11 nucleotides line up with TRBD2. The CDR3 has 15 residues. The V segment lost 3 bases and the J segment 3 bases; nucleotides outside the gene matches: 2. CDR1 and CDR2 (germline): MGHDK, SYGVNS. CDR3 in amino acids: CASSDTSGSTDTQYF. The CDR3, as DNA: TGTGCCAGCAGTGATACTAGCGGGAGTACAGATACGCAGTATTTT.

This clone was picked up one time. The V gene is TRBV19, the J gene TRBJ1-5; 7 bases map to TRBD1. With V trimmed by 6 bases and J by 6 bases, 8 bases remained unmatched. Germline values: CDR1 LNHDA, CDR2 SQIVND (reference sequence). The CDR3 sequence is 14 residues long. Here the CDR3 reads CASSLDRDRQPQHF. CDR3 in DNA: TGTGCCAGTAGCCTAGACAGGGACCGTCAGCCCCAGCATTTT. Complete variable domain (other parts from reference TRBV19 and TRBJ1-5): DGGITQSPKYLFRKEGQNVTLSCEQNLNHDAMYWYRQDPGQGLRLIYYSQIVNDFQKGDIAEGYSVSREKKESFPLTVTSAQKNPTAFYLCASSLDRDRQPQHFGDGTRLSIL.

This clone was detected only once. The chain carries TRBV13 and TRBJ2-2; D gene unclear. From germline, CDR1 is PRHDT and CDR2 FYEKMQ (reference sequence). The CDR3 covers 13 residues. V was shortened by 5 bases and J by 6 bases, with 10 bases between the two germline ends. The CDR3 loop is CASSLPPAGELFF. Written as DNA, the CDR3 is TGTGCCAGCAGCCTCCCCCCCGCCGGGGAGCTGTTTTTT.

The chain uses TRBV5-1 and TRBJ2-1; 13 bases match TRBD2. The CDR3 length is 16 residues. Germline V lookup: CDR1 SGHRS, CDR2 YFSETQ. After removal of 0 bases from V and 9 bases from J, the junction contained 6 bases not matched to a gene. CDR3: CASSLAMGLAGSEQFF. The CDR3 DNA follows: TGCGCCAGCAGCTTGGCTATGGGACTAGCGGGAAGTGAGCAGTTCTTC.

V and J are TRBV6-5 and TRBJ1-2, with 10 bases aligning to TRBD1. Germline CDR1 is MNHEY and CDR2 is SVGAGI. The V and J ends lost 6 bases and 1 base, in that order; junction bases with no gene match: 5. The CDR3 is 15 residues long. The chain's CDR3 is CASRPGTGVNYGYTF. CDR3 sequence (DNA): TGTGCCAGCAGACCCGGGACAGGGGTTAACTATGGCTACACCTTC.

This clone was seen just once. This sequence joins TRBV7-2 and TRBJ1-3; D possibly corresponds to TRBD1 (6 bases). The CDR3 consists of 16 residues. The V end was cut by 5 bases, the J end by 2 bases, with 16 bases between. Germline V lookup: CDR1 SGHTA, CDR2 FQGNSA. CDR3 sequence (DNA): TGTGCCAGCAGCCCACGGACAGAAAGGGCTGGAAACACCATATATTTT. Translated: CASSPRTERAGNTIYF.

The CDR3 protein is CASSTLRQGSSYGYTF. The CDR3 bases are TGTGCCAGTAGTACCCTGAGGCAGGGGAGCTCCTATGGCTACACCTTC. The gene calls are TRBV19 and TRBJ1-2, with D possibly matching TRBD1 (6 bases). Trimming removed 4 bases at V and 4 bases at J, with 19 bases between. The CDR3 spans 16 residues. Germline CDR1 LNHDA, CDR2 SQIVND (reference sequence).

The chain recombines TRBV3-1 (or the pseudogene TRBV3-2) with TRBJ1-5; 9 bases match TRBD1. Germline CDR1 and CDR2: LGHDT and YNNKEL (reference sequence). J gave up 4 bases and V 1 base, and 5 bases lay outside the gene matches. The length of the CDR3 is 16 residues. The CDR3 region is CASSQGGQGWNQPQHF. As DNA, the CDR3 is TGTGCCAGCAGCCAAGGTGGACAGGGGTGGAATCAGCCCCAGCATTTT.

The V call is TRBV29-1, the J call TRBJ2-1; 11 bases map to TRBD2. J lost 8 bases, V lost 3 bases, and 15 bases had no gene match. Per germline, CDR1 SQVTM and CDR2 ANQGSEA. This CDR3 is 17 amino acids long. CDR3 nucleotide sequence: TGCAGCGTTGAGGGGATTAGCGGGAGGGCCTTGGTGTATGAGCAGTTCTTC. Protein product: CSVEGISGRALVYEQFF.

The chain uses TRBV30 and TRBJ1-6, with D perhaps TRBD1 (6 bases). CDR3 length: 14 amino acids. Germline V gene data show CDR1 as GTSNPN and CDR2 as SVGIG (reference sequence). The germline V and J ends were trimmed by 0 bases and 6 bases, with 9 bases remaining between them. In DNA form, the CDR3 reads TGTGCCTGGAGTGTGGCAGGGGTTAATTCACCCCTCCACTTT. Translating gives CAWSVAGVNSPLHF. The full variable domain, with the rest looked up from reference TRBV30 and TRBJ1-6, is SQTIHQWPATLVQPVGSPLSLECTVEGTSNPNLYWYRQAAGRGLQLLFYSVGIGQISSEVPQNLSASRPQDRQFILSSKKLLLSDSGFYLCAWSVAGVNSPLHFGNGTRLTVT.